Below, 20 T cell receptor beta chains from the same sample are listed, as sequenced in a study of blood T cell repertoires in COVID-19. Method: immunoSEQ multiplex PCR; TCRdb's copy keeps in-frame clones and lacks some. This table has about 150,000 clones, about 88% appearing once. The specimen sequenced was peripheral blood. The receptors derive from a woman aged 55 to 70 with COVID-19, enrolled during active disease.

The chain recombines TRBV11-2 with TRBJ2-3; TRBD2 aligns across 11 bases. V dropped 5 bases and J dropped 0; count of bases not matched to a gene: 7. CDR3 length: 17 residues. Looked up from germline, CDR1 is SGHAT and CDR2 is FQNNGV. CDR3 loop: CASSLVAGGLSTDTQYF. DNA for the CDR3: TGTGCCAGCAGCCTGGTAGCGGGAGGGCTAAGCACAGATACGCAGTATTTT.

A word on this clone: The same CDR3 also results from other DNA sequences found in this sample. The rearrangement joins TRBV6-5 to TRBJ1-1; D gene uncertain. V was shortened by 0 bases and J by 5 bases, with 7 bases between the two germline ends. The CDR3 length is 13 residues. Germline values: CDR1 MNHEY, CDR2 SVGAGI. CDR3 amino acids: CASSYSAGTEAFF. CDR3 DNA: TGTGCCAGCAGTTACTCCGCGGGGACTGAAGCTTTCTTT.

The chain has TRBV7-2 and TRBJ1-5, with 7 bases that match TRBD1. V dropped 5 bases and J dropped 7; count of bases not matched to a gene: 14. The CDR3 is 16 residues long. Germline loops: CDR1 SGHTA, CDR2 FQGNSA. The CDR3 sequence: CASSVTGTEGGQPQHF. In nucleotides, the CDR3 is TGTGCCAGCAGCGTAACCGGGACAGAGGGAGGACAGCCCCAGCATTTT.

This sequence joins TRBV7-9 and TRBJ2-1, with 11 bases that match TRBD2. CDR3 length: 16 amino acids. V gave up 2 bases and J gave up 4 bases; unmatched junction bases: 4. Germline lookup yields CDR1 SEHNR and CDR2 FQNEAQ (reference sequence). CDR3 bases: TGTGCCAGCAGCTTAACCCGACTAGCGGGGTACAATGAGCAGTTCTTC. Protein: CASSLTRLAGYNEQFF.

The genes are TRBV10-2 and TRBJ1-1; the match to TRBD1 covers 11 bases. Per the germline V gene, CDR1 is WSHSY and CDR2 is SAAADI. This CDR3 is 14 amino acids long. With V trimmed by 6 bases and J by 4 bases, 4 bases remained unmatched. The CDR3 nucleotides are TGCGCCAGCAGCGGACAGGGGGCGAGCACTGAAGCTTTCTTT. Its protein is CASSGQGASTEAFF.

This clone has just one count. V usage is TRBV6-6 and J usage is TRBJ1-1; TRBD1 matches 7 bases. After removal of 5 bases from V and 9 bases from J, the junction contained 6 bases not matched to a gene. The CDR3 covers 12 residues. Germline-derived CDR1 and CDR2 are MNHNY and SVGAGI (reference sequence). DNA for the CDR3: TGTGCCAGCAGTCAGACAGGGAGACAAGCTTTCTTT. Protein: CASSQTGRQAFF.

This clone occurred a few times. The chain recombines TRBV13 with TRBJ2-1; perhaps TRBD1 as D (6 bases). With 5 bases removed from V and 8 bases from J, the gap between germline ends came to 19 bases. This CDR3 is 15 amino acids long. Germline loops: CDR1 PRHDT, CDR2 FYEKMQ (reference sequence). DNA of the CDR3: TGTGCCAGCAGCCCATATCCAAGGGGGTTATATGAGCAGTTCTTC. Residues: CASSPYPRGLYEQFF.

The V and J genes are TRBV25-1 and TRBJ1-1, with D uncertain. The germline V gene encodes CDR1 MGHDK and CDR2 SYGVNS. The CDR3 is 13 residues long. V dropped 7 bases and J dropped 0 bases, with 9 bases sitting between them. This chain's CDR3 is CASTNSMNTEAFF. The CDR3 bases are TGTGCCAGCACAAACTCTATGAACACTGAAGCTTTCTTT.

The chain joins TRBV29-1 to TRBJ2-1; 7 bases agree with TRBD1. The length of the CDR3 is 13 residues. Germline V gives CDR1 SQVTM, CDR2 ANQGSEA. After removal of 7 bases from V and 4 bases from J, the junction contained 7 bases not matched to a gene. CDR3 amino acids: CSDLRDSYNEQFF. The CDR3 DNA follows: TGCAGCGACCTCCGGGACAGTTACAATGAGCAGTTCTTC.

This clone has just a few counts. The chain combines TRBV6-5 with TRBJ1-1; the match to TRBD1 covers 8 bases. The CDR3 spans 15 residues. Germline CDR1 reads MNHEY; CDR2 reads SVGAGI. Losses at the gene ends were 6 bases for V and 2 bases for J; bases not matched to a gene: 8. CDR3 in DNA: TGTGCCAGCAGCGCAGGGGGCGCGGTTAACACTGAAGCTTTCTTT. It translates to CASSAGGAVNTEAFF.

This chain connects TRBV21-1 to TRBJ2-5; the D call in the table, TRBD2, was not verified against the DNA. TRBV21-1 is tagged as a pseudogene. The CDR3 length is 14 residues. Here the CDR3 reads CARPSGVGQETQYF. CDR3 DNA sequence: TGTGCCAGGCCGAGCGGGGTGGGGCAAGAGACCCAGTACTTC.

The chain employs TRBV6-5 and TRBJ1-2, with 7 positions matching TRBD1. Trimming at V came to 2 bases and at J to 6 bases, leaving 3 bases not matched to a gene. The germline gives CDR1 MNHEY, CDR2 SVGAGI. This CDR3 region has 13 residues. The CDR3 nucleotides are TGTGCCAGCAGTTACACCACAGGGGATGGCTACACCTTC. It codes for CASSYTTGDGYTF.

The chain joins TRBV5-4 to TRBJ2-5; 9 bases map to TRBD1. V shed 4 bases and J 5 bases; nucleotides not matched to a gene: 9. This CDR3 region has 15 residues. The germline V gene has CDR1 SGHNT and CDR2 YYREEE (reference sequence). This CDR3 is CASSAAQGAGETQYF. The CDR3 DNA follows: TGTGCCAGCAGCGCCGCACAGGGGGCCGGGGAGACCCAGTACTTC.

The V gene is TRBV21-1, the J gene TRBJ1-1; the table calls TRBD1, which could not be checked here. TRBV21-1 is assigned pseudogene status. The CDR3 spans 16 residues. The CDR3 loop is CASSRWTELMNTEAFF. The CDR3 region has the DNA TGTGCCAGCAGCAGATGGACAGAGCTTATGAACACTGAAGCTTTCTTT.

This chain uses TRBV30 with TRBJ2-1, with D possibly TRBD2 on 6 matching bases. In germline, CDR1 is GTSNPN, CDR2 SVGIG (reference sequence). The length of the CDR3 is 13 residues. The V gene lost 0 bases and the J gene lost 6 bases, with 9 bases spanning the gap. CDR3 loop: CAWSVGGINEQFF. The CDR3 DNA is TGTGCCTGGAGTGTTGGGGGGATCAATGAGCAGTTCTTC.

The gene calls are TRBV5-1 and TRBJ2-7; 16 nucleotides match TRBD2. V was pared by 6 bases and J by 7 bases, with 19 bases of the junction left unmatched. The CDR3 runs to 19 residues. Germline V gives CDR1 SGHRS, CDR2 YFSETQ. CDR3 amino acids: CASNPAGLAGGPFRGEQYF. The CDR3 DNA reads as TGCGCCAGCAATCCGGCGGGACTAGCGGGAGGGCCCTTTCGGGGAGAGCAGTACTTC.

CDR3 DNA: TGTGCCAGCAGCCATCTAACTAGCGGGAGGTTGAATGAGCAGTTCTTC. It specifies CASSHLTSGRLNEQFF. V and J are TRBV3-1 (or the pseudogene TRBV3-2) and TRBJ2-1; 12 bases line up with TRBD2. The V gene's germline CDR1 is LGHDT and CDR2 YNNKEL (reference sequence). The CDR3 extends over 16 amino acids. Unmatched junction bases numbered 7, after V lost 3 bases and J lost 7 bases.

The chain carries TRBV7-9 and TRBJ2-1; TRBD1 is a possible D gene (5 bases). Trimming cost V 1 base and J 5 bases, with 9 bases left between them. CDR1 SEHNR and CDR2 FQNEAQ come from the germline V gene (reference sequence). The CDR3 loop spans 14 amino acids. Here the CDR3 reads CASSLGGADNEQFF. Written as DNA, the CDR3 is TGTGCCAGCAGCTTAGGTGGGGCGGACAATGAGCAGTTCTTC.

This clone was seen once. V usage is TRBV5-1 and J usage is TRBJ1-5; D ambiguous. Germline V CDR1 and CDR2: SGHRS, YFSETQ. The CDR3 extends over 13 amino acids. Trimming stripped 5 bases from V and 1 base from J, with 7 bases between. CDR3 protein: CASREGSNQPQHF. Here the CDR3 DNA reads TGCGCCAGCAGGGAGGGAAGCAATCAGCCCCAGCATTTT.

The chain recombines TRBV5-1 with TRBJ2-5, with TRBD2 matching over 11 bases. V lost 0 bases and J lost 4; bases outside the gene matches: 5. The CDR3 consists of 16 residues. Germline V CDR1 and CDR2: SGHRS, YFSETQ. Here the CDR3 DNA reads TGCGCCAGCAGCTTGGGCCTAGCGGGGGGCCGAGAGACCCAGTACTTC. Protein product: CASSLGLAGGRETQYF.